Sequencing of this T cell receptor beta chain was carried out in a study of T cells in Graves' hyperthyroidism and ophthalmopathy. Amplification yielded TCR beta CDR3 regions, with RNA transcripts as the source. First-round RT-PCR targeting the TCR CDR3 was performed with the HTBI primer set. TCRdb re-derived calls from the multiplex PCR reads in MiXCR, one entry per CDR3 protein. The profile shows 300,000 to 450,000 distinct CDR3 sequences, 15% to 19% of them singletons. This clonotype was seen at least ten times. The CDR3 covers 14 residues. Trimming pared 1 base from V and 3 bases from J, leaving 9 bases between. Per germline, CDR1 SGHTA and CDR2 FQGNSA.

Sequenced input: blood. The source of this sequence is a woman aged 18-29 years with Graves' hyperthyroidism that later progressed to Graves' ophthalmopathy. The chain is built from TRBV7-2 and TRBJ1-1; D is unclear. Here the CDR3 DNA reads TGTGCCAGCAGCTTAGAGCTTACTTACACTGAAGCTTTCTTT. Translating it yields CASSLELTYTEAFF. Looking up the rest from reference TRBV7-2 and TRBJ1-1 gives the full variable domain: GAGVSQSPSNKVTEKGKDVELRCDPISGHTALYWYRQSLGQGLEFLIYFQGNSAPDKSGLPSDRFSAERTGGSVSTLTIQRTQQEDSAVYLCASSLELTYTEAFFGQGTRLTVV.